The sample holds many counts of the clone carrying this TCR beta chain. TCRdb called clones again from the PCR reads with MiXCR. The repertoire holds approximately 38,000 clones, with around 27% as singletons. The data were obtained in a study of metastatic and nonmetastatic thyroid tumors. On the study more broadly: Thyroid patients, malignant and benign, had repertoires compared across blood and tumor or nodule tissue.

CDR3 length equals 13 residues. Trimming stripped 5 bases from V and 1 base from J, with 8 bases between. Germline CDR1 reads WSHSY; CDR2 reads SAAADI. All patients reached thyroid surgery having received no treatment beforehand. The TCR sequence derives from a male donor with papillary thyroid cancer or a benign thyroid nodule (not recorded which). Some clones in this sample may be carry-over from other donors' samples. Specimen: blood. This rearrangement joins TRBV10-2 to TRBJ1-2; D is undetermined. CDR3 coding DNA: TGCGCCAGCAGTCCCGGGTTTAACTATGGCTACACCTTC. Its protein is CASSPGFNYGYTF.